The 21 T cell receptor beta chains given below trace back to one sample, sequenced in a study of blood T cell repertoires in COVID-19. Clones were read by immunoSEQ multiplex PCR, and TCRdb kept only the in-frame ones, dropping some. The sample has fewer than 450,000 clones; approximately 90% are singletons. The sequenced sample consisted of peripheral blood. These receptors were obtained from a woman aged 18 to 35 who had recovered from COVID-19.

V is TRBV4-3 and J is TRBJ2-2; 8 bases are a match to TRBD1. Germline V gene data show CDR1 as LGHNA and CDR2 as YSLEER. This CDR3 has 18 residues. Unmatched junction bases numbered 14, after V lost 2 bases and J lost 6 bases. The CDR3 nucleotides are TGCGCCAGCAGCCAACTGGGGCAGGGGGCGGAGACGGCCGGGGAGCTGTTTTTT. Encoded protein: CASSQLGQGAETAGELFF.

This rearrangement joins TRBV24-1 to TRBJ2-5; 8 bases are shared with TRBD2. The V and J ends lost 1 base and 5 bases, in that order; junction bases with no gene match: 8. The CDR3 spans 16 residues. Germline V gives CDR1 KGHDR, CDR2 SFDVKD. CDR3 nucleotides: TGTGCCACCAGTGATTTCGCAGCGGGAGCAAGGGAGACCCAGTACTTC. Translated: CATSDFAAGARETQYF.

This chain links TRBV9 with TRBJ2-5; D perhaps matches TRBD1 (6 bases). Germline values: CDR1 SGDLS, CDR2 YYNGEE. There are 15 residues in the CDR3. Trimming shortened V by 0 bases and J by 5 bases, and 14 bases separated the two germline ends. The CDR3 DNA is TGTGCCAGCAGCGTAGCGGCAGGGGTATTGGAGACCCAGTACTTC. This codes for CASSVAAGVLETQYF.

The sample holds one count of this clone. CDR3 DNA sequence: TGTGCCATCAGTGAGTCGGTCTCAGGGGCCGGCTACACCTTC. This encodes CAISESVSGAGYTF. The V gene is TRBV10-3, the J gene TRBJ1-2, with D maybe TRBD1 (6 bases). The V end was cut by 0 bases, the J end by 8 bases, with 13 bases between. CDR3 length equals 14 residues. Germline V CDR1 and CDR2: ENHRY, SYGVKD.

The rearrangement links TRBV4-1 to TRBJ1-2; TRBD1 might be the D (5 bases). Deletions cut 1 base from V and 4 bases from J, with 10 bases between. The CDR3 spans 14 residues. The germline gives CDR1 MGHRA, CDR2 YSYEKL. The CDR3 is CASSQVGGIYGYTF. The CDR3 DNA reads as TGCGCCAGCAGCCAAGTGGGGGGAATCTATGGCTACACCTTC.

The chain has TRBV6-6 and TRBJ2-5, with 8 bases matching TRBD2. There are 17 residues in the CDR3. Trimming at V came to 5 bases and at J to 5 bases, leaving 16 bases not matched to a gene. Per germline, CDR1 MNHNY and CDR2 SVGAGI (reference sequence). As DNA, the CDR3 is TGTGCCAGCAGTCAAACCCGGGGGGGTATCTTAGGGGAGACCCAGTACTTC. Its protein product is CASSQTRGGILGETQYF.

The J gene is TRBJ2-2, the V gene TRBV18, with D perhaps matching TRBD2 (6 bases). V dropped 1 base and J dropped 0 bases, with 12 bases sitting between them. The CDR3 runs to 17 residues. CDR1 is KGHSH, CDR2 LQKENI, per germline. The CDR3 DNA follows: TGTGCCAGCTCACCACGGTACGCGGGGACGAACACCGGGGAGCTGTTTTTT. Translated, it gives CASSPRYAGTNTGELFF.

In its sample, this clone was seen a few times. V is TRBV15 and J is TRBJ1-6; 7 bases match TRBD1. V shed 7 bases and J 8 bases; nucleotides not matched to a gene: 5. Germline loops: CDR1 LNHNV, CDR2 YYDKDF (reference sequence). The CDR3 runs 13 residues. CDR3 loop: CATTGDSDSPLHF. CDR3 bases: TGTGCCACCACTGGGGACAGCGATTCACCCCTCCACTTT.

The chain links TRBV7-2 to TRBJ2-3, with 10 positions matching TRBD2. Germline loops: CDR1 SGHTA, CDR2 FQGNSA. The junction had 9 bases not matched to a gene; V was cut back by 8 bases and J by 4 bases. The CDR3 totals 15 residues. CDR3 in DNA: TGTGCCAGCGACATAAGCGGGAGGGCCGCAGATACGCAGTATTTT. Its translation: CASDISGRAADTQYF.

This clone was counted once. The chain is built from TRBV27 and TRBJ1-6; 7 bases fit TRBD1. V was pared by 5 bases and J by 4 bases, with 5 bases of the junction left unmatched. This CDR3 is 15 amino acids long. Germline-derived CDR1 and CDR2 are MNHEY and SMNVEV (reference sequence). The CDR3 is CASSIRDRYNSPLHF. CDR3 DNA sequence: TGTGCCAGCAGTATACGGGACAGATATAATTCACCCCTCCACTTT.

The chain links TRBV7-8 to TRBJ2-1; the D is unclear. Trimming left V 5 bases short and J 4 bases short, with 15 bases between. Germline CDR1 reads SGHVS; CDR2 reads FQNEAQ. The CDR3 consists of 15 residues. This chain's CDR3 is CASSALENVYNEQFF. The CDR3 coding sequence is TGTGCCAGCAGCGCCCTCGAGAACGTTTACAATGAGCAGTTCTTC.

The DNA for the CDR3 is TGTGCCAGCAGCAGGGGCGGGAGTCTCGATGAGCAGTTCTTC. Its protein product is CASSRGGSLDEQFF. This chain uses TRBV6-5 with TRBJ2-1; perhaps TRBD2 as D (7 bases). Trimming took 6 bases from V and 8 from J, leaving 17 bases between them. CDR1 is MNHEY and CDR2 is SVGAGI in the germline V gene. The CDR3 covers 14 residues.

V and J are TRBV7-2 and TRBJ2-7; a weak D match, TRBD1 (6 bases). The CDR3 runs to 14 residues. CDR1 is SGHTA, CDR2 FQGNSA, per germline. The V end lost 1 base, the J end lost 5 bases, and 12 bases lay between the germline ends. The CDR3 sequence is CASSLGGRGDEQYV. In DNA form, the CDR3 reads TGTGCCAGCAGCTTAGGGGGGCGCGGCGACGAGCAGTACGTC.

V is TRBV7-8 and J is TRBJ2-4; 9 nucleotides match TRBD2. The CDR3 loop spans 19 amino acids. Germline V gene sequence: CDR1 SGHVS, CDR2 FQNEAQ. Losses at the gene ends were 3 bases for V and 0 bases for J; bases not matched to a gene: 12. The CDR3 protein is CASSFSVTSGPLAKNIQYF. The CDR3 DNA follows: TGTGCCAGCAGCTTTTCCGTGACTAGCGGCCCATTAGCCAAAAACATTCAGTACTTC. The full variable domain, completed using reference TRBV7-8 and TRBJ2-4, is GAGVSQSPRYKVAKRGQDVALRCDPISGHVSLFWYQQALGQGPEFLTYFQNEAQLDKSGLPSDRFFAERPEGSVSTLKIQRTQQEDSAVYLCASSFSVTSGPLAKNIQYFGAGTRLSVL.

CDR3 protein: CASSLGTSGNNEQFF. CDR3 DNA: TGTGCCAGCAGCTTAGGGACTAGCGGAAACAATGAGCAGTTCTTC. V and J are TRBV7-9 and TRBJ2-1, with 10 bases identical to TRBD2. The CDR3 contains 15 residues. CDR1 is SEHNR, CDR2 FQNEAQ, per germline (reference sequence). V shed 1 base and J 5 bases; nucleotides not matched to a gene: 2.

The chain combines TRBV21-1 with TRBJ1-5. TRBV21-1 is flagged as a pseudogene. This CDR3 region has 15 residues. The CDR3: CASSKVPGTDQPQHF. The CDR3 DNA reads TGTGCCAGCAGCAAAGTTCCGGGTACGGATCAGCCCCAGCATTTT.

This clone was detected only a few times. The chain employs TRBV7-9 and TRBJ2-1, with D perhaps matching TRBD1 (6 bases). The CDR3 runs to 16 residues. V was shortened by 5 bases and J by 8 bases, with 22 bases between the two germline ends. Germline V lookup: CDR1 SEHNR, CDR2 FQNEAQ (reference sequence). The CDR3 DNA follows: TGTGCCAGCAGCCAGATGACAGGATTACATATCGATGAGCAGTTCTTC. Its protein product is CASSQMTGLHIDEQFF.

The CDR3 reads CASSLSKWEWEANEKLFF. Here the CDR3 DNA reads TGTGCCAGCAGCTTAAGTAAATGGGAGTGGGAGGCTAATGAAAAACTGTTTTTT. V and J are TRBV7-9 and TRBJ1-4, with D unclear. The germline V and J ends were trimmed by 2 bases and 3 bases, with 19 bases remaining between them. The CDR3 consists of 18 residues. Germline assignment: CDR1 SEHNR and CDR2 FQNEAQ (reference sequence).

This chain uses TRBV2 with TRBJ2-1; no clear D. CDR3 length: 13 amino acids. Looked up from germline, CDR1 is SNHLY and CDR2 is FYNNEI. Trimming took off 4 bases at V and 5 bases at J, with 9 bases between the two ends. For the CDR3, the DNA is TGTGCCAGCAGTGTTGAGGAGCACAATGAGCAGTTCTTC. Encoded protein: CASSVEEHNEQFF.

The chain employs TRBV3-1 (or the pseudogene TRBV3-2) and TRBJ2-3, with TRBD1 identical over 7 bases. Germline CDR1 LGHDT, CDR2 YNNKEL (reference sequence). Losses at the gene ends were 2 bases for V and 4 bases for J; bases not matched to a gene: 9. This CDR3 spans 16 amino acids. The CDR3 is CASSQIQGLRADTQYF. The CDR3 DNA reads TGTGCCAGCAGCCAAATACAGGGGTTAAGGGCAGATACGCAGTATTTT.

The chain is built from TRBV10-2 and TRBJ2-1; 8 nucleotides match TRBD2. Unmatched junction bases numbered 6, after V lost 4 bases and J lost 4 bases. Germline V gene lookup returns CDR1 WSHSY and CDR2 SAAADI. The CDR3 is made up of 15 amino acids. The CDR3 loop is CASSVSSGMYNEQFF. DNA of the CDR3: TGCGCCAGCAGTGTGAGTAGCGGGATGTACAATGAGCAGTTCTTC.